The 3 T cell receptor beta chains presented below share a single source sample, sequenced in a study of cytomegalovirus exposure and HLA in healthy donors. Vbeta (60) and Jbeta (13) primers were used in the PCR. Data came from immunoSEQ multiplex PCR; TCRdb stores just in-frame clones and leaves some out. The sample consists of around 110,000 clones, around 85% of them appearing once. Material: PBMCs. The receptors originated from a man under 40 in good health and CMV-seronegative.

The chain uses TRBV5-1 and TRBJ2-1, with TRBD2 identical over 8 bases. Trimming at V came to 4 bases and at J to 4 bases, leaving 7 bases not matched to a gene. The germline V gene has CDR1 SGHRS and CDR2 YFSETQ. CDR3 size: 15 residues. CDR3: CASSPGGGLYNEQFF. CDR3 nucleotide sequence: TGCGCCAGCAGCCCGGGAGGGGGGCTTTACAATGAGCAGTTCTTC.

CDR3 bases: TGTGCCAGCAGAGGGACTAGCGTCAGCCCGCAGTATTTT. Its translation: CASRGTSVSPQYF. This chain links TRBV27 with TRBJ2-3; 10 nucleotides line up with TRBD2. Germline V lookup: CDR1 MNHEY, CDR2 SMNVEV (reference sequence). V lost 6 bases to trimming and J lost 10 bases; unmatched junction nucleotides: 7. The CDR3 has 13 residues.

The chain combines TRBV6-1 with TRBJ1-6; D is possibly TRBD1 (6 bases). Per the germline V gene, CDR1 is MNHNS and CDR2 is SASEGT. Trimming removed 1 base from V and 19 bases from J, with 17 bases in between. The CDR3 contains 13 residues. The CDR3 nucleotides are TGTGCCAGCAGTGAAGAATCCGGGGACAAGCCTCACTTT. Amino acids: CASSEESGDKPHF.